What follows are 14 T cell receptor beta chains derived from one specimen sequenced in a study of blood T cell repertoires in COVID-19 (TCRdb year 2020). The protocol used for the library was the immunoSEQ multiplex PCR assay. TCRdb stores this immuneACCESS table with in-frame sequences only. Part of the clones is absent; in the studies checked, under half of the shortfall reflects unresolved V genes, and no reason is known for the rest. The sample profile shows under 200,000 clones; 65% to 90% of them were found once. The top ten hold approximately 4.7% of the sample. Material for sequencing was PBMCs or T cells enriched from blood (not recorded which). The receptors originated from a woman aged 55-75 years with acute COVID-19.

The chain is built from TRBV4-3 and TRBJ2-5; 8 bases are a match to TRBD2. V shed 1 base, J shed 4 bases, and the junction held 14 bases outside the gene matches. The CDR3 consists of 18 residues. Germline-derived CDR1 and CDR2 are LGHNA and YSLEER. This CDR3 is CASSQVWPLAAKRETQYF. The CDR3 DNA reads TGCGCCAGCAGCCAAGTTTGGCCACTAGCGGCAAAACGAGAGACCCAGTACTTC.

The rearrangement joins TRBV27 to TRBJ2-5, with 8 bases that match TRBD2. The J segment lost 2 bases and the V segment lost 4 bases, leaving 6 bases of the junction unmatched. The V gene's germline CDR1 is MNHEY and CDR2 SMNVEV (reference sequence). This CDR3 spans 15 amino acids. CDR3 nucleotides: TGTGCCAGCAGTTCCTCTGGACTAGCACAAGAGACCCAGTACTTC. Translating it yields CASSSSGLAQETQYF.

The V and J genes are TRBV18 and TRBJ2-5, with 11 nucleotides matching TRBD2. This CDR3 has 14 amino acids. Trimming removed 2 bases from V and 7 bases from J; junction bases left unmatched: 3. Germline assignment: CDR1 KGHSH and CDR2 LQKENI. CDR3 DNA: TGTGCCAGCTCACCATACGGGACTAGCGGGACCCAGTACTTC. It is translated as CASSPYGTSGTQYF.

The chain is built from TRBV3-1 (or the pseudogene TRBV3-2) and TRBJ1-6; maybe TRBD1 (5 bases). The CDR3 is made up of 12 amino acids. The V gene's germline CDR1 is LGHDT and CDR2 YNNKEL (reference sequence). V lost 4 bases and J 11 bases, leaving 9 bases between the germline ends. The CDR3 spells CASSPAGTPLHF. CDR3 in DNA: TGTGCCAGCAGCCCCGCAGGGACACCCCTCCACTTT.

The V call is TRBV9, the J call TRBJ1-4; 7 nucleotides agree with TRBD1. The CDR3 is 16 amino acids. CDR1 is SGDLS, CDR2 YYNGEE, per germline. Trimming took 0 bases from V and 2 from J; bases not matched to a gene: 4. CDR3 in DNA: TGTGCCAGCAGCGTAGGGCTGGGACAGACTAATGAAAAACTGTTTTTT. Its translation: CASSVGLGQTNEKLFF.

The V gene is TRBV19, the J gene TRBJ1-2; D is perhaps TRBD1 (5 bases). Germline V gene data show CDR1 as LNHDA and CDR2 as SQIVND (reference sequence). The V and J ends lost 0 bases and 0 bases respectively, with 17 bases between them. There are 18 residues in the CDR3. The CDR3: CASSIERQGGGSNYGYTF. CDR3 DNA: TGTGCCAGTAGTATAGAGAGGCAGGGCGGAGGGTCTAACTATGGCTACACCTTC.

J is TRBJ2-2 and V is TRBV9, with D unresolved. The ends were cut back, 0 bases at V and 3 bases at J, with 9 bases in the middle. This CDR3 contains 15 residues. Germline CDR1 SGDLS, CDR2 YYNGEE. The CDR3 coding sequence is TGTGCCAGCAGCGTAGTTGGGCTTGACACCGGGGAGCTGTTTTTT. This translates into CASSVVGLDTGELFF.

CDR3 bases: TGTGCCAGCAGCGTAGCAGGGACCTATAATTCACCCCTCCACTTT. The encoded protein is CASSVAGTYNSPLHF. This chain joins TRBV9 and TRBJ1-6, with D possibly matching TRBD1 (5 bases). The CDR3 spans 15 residues. CDR1 is SGDLS and CDR2 is YYNGEE in the germline V gene. Trimming took off 0 bases at V and 2 bases at J, with 6 bases between the two ends.

This chain uses TRBV27 with TRBJ2-1; TRBD1 aligns across 9 bases. This CDR3 is 15 amino acids long. After removal of 5 bases from V and 6 bases from J, the junction contained 8 bases not matched to a gene. CDR1 is MNHEY, CDR2 SMNVEV, per germline (reference sequence). The CDR3 nucleotides are TGTGCCAGCAGTCCGGGACAGGGTTCGTCCAATGAGCAGTTCTTC. Its translation: CASSPGQGSSNEQFF.

The gene calls are TRBV28 and TRBJ2-3; TRBD1 might be the D (6 bases). The CDR3 runs 15 residues. Trimming left V 7 bases short and J 5 bases short, with 19 bases between. CDR1 and CDR2 (germline): MDHEN, SYDVKM. CDR3 residues: CASTVWAIQGDTQYF. The CDR3 DNA follows: TGTGCCAGCACCGTCTGGGCGATACAGGGAGATACGCAGTATTTT.

This chain joins TRBV3-1 (or the pseudogene TRBV3-2) and TRBJ1-4; TRBD1 matches 7 bases. This CDR3 is built from 14 residues. Germline lookup yields CDR1 LGHDT and CDR2 YNNKEL (reference sequence). After removal of 5 bases from V and 3 bases from J, the junction contained 3 bases not matched to a gene. CDR3 amino acids: CASSWGQSNEKLFF. The CDR3 DNA reads TGTGCCAGCAGCTGGGGACAGTCTAATGAAAAACTGTTTTTT.

The chain combines TRBV14 with TRBJ2-1; 7 nucleotides agree with TRBD1. After removal of 5 bases from V and 10 bases from J, the junction contained 32 bases not matched to a gene. Germline CDR1 SGHDN, CDR2 FVKESK. The CDR3 sequence is 21 residues long. The CDR3 sequence is CASSSRLPTLFGTVVLWEQFF. The DNA for the CDR3 is TGTGCCAGCAGCTCAAGACTCCCAACACTCTTCGGGACAGTGGTTTTATGGGAGCAGTTCTTC.

The chain recombines TRBV18 with TRBJ1-5; D unclear. V lost 2 bases and J 3 bases, leaving 8 bases between the germline ends. The CDR3 is made up of 14 amino acids. Germline loops: CDR1 KGHSH, CDR2 LQKENI. The CDR3: CASSPTDDNQPQHF. CDR3 in DNA: TGTGCCAGCTCACCAACAGACGACAATCAGCCCCAGCATTTT.

This chain connects TRBV28 to TRBJ1-2; 9 bases map to TRBD1. Germline values: CDR1 MDHEN, CDR2 SYDVKM. The ends lost 5 bases at V and 3 bases at J; junction bases unmatched: 7. CDR3 length: 15 residues. The CDR3: CASSTGQGPDYGYTF. The CDR3 DNA reads as TGTGCCAGCAGTACGGGACAGGGCCCGGACTATGGCTACACCTTC.